This T cell receptor beta chain was profiled in a study of a mutant IDH1 vaccine in newly diagnosed glioma. Overall study: Patients got radiotherapy, temozolomide, or both beforehand, and most got both.

The germline V gene has CDR1 SGHVS and CDR2 FQNEAQ. Deletions cut 3 bases from V and 9 bases from J, with 18 bases between. The CDR3 runs 15 residues. This clone showed up just a few times. The antigen remains undetermined. The time point: week 35, safety follow-up. The investigators gave 300 ug of mutant IDH1 20-mer peptide in each vaccine dose, together with topical imiquimod. Libraries were prepared by immunoSEQ multiplex PCR; TCRdb keeps only in-frame clonotypes and omits some of them. This table has about 32,000 clones, more than 75% appearing once. The sequence derives from a woman aged 40 to 50 with glioma. The sequenced sample was PBMCs, obtained from a glioma patient whose treatment included an IDH1 peptide vaccine. The rearrangement links TRBV7-8 to TRBJ1-5; TRBD1 might be the D (5 bases). The CDR3 DNA follows: TGTGCCAGCAGCTTGGGGACTACCATTTTGTGGCCCCAGCATTTT. Protein product: CASSLGTTILWPQHF.